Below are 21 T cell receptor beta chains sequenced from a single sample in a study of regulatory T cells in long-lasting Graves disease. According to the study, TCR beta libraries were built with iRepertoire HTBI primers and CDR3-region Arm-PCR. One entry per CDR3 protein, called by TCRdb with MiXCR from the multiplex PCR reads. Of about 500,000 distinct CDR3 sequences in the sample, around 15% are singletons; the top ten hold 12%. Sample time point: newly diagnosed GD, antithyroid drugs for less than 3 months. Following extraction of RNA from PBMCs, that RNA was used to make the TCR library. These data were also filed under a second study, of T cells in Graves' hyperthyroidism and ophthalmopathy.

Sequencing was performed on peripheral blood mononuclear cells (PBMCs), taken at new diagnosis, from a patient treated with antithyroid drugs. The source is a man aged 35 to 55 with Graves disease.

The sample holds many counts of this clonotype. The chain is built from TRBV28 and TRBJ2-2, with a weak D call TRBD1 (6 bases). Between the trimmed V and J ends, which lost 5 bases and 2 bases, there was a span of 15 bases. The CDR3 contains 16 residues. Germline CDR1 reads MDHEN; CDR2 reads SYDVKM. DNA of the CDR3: TGTGCCAGCAGTGAAACCGGGACACTAAACACCGGGGAGCTGTTTTTT. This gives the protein CASSETGTLNTGELFF.

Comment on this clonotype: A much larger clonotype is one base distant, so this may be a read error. The CDR3 nucleotides are TGCGCCAGCAGTGAGTCGGGACTACCCCCCTACAATGAGCGGTTCTTC. This codes for CASSESGLPPYNERFF. V is TRBV10-2 and J is TRBJ2-1; TRBD2 matches at 7 bases. Germline V gene lookup returns CDR1 WSHSY and CDR2 SAAADI. The CDR3 covers 16 residues.

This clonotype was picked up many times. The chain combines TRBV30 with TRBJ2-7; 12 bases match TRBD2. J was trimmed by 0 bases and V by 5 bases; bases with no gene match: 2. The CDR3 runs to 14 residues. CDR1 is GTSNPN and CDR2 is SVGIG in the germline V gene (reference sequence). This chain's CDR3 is CAWETSGSSYEQYF. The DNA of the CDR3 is TGTGCCTGGGAGACTAGCGGGAGCTCCTACGAGCAGTACTTC.

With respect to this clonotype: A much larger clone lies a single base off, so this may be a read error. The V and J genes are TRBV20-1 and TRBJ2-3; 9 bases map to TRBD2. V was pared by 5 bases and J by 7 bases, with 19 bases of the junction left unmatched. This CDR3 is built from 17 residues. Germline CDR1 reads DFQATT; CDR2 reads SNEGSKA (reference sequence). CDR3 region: CSAGITSGPLARNTQYF. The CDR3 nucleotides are TGCAGTGCTGGTATCACTAGCGGGCCCCTCGCGAGAAATACGCAGTATTTT.

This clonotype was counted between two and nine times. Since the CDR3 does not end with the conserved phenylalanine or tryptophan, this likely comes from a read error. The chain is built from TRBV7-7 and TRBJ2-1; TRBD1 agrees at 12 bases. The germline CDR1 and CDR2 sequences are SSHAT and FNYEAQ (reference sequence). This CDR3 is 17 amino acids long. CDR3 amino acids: CASSLGPGQGAKNEQFS. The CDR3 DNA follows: TGTGCTAGCAGCTTAGGTCCGGGACAGGGGGCGAAAAATGAGCAGTTCTCC.

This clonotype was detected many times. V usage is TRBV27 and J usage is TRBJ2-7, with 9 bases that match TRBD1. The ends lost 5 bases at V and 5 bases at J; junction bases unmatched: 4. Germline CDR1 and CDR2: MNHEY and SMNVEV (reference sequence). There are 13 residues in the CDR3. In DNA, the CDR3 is TGTGCCAGCAGTACAGGGGGCTTGGACGAGCAGTACTTC. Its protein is CASSTGGLDEQYF.

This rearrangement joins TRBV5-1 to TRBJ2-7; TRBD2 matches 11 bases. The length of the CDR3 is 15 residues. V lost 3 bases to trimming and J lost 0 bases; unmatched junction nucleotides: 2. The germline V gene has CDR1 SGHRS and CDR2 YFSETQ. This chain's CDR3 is CASSSTSGTSYEQYF. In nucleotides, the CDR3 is TGCGCCAGCAGCTCGACTAGCGGGACCTCCTACGAGCAGTACTTC.

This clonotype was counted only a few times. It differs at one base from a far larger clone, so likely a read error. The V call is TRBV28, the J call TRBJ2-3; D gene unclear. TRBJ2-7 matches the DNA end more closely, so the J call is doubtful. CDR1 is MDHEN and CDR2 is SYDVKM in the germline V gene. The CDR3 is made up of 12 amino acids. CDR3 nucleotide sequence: TGTGCCAGCAGTCTACAGAACTACGAGCAGTACTTC. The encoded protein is CASSLQNYEQYF.

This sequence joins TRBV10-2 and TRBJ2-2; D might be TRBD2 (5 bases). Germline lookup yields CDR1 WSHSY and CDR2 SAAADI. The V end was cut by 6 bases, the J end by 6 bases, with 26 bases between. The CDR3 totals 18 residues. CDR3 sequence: CASSDIRLKAPAAGELFF. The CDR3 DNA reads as TGCGCCAGCAGCGACATTAGACTAAAAGCCCCCGCCGCCGGGGAGCTGTTTTTT.

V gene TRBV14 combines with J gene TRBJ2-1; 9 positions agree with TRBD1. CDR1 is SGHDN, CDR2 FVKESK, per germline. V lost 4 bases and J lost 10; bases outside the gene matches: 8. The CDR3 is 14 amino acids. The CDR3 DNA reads TGTGCCAGCAGCCCCCGACAGGGGGTGGGGGAGCAGTTCTTC. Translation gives CASSPRQGVGEQFF.

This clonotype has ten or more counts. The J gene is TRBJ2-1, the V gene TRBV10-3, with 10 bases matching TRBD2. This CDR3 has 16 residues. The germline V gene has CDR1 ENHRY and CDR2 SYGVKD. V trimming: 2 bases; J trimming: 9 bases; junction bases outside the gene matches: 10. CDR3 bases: TGTGCCATCAGTGAGGGTCTACTAGCGGGGAAAGGTGAGCAGTTCTTC. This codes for CAISEGLLAGKGEQFF.

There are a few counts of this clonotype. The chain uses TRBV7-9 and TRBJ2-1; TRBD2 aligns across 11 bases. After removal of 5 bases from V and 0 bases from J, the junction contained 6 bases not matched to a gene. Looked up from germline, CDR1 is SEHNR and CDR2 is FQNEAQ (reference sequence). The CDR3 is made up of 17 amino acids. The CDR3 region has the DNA TGTGCCAGCAGCCCCGGACTAGCGGGCAGCTCCTACAATGAGCAGTTCTTC. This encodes CASSPGLAGSSYNEQFF.

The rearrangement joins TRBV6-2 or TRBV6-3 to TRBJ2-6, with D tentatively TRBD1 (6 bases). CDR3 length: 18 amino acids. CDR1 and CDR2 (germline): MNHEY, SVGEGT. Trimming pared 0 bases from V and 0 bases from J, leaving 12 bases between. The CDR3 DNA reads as TGTGCCAGCAGTTACTCATCAACAGGGTACTCTGGGGCCAACGTCCTGACTTTC. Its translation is CASSYSSTGYSGANVLTF.

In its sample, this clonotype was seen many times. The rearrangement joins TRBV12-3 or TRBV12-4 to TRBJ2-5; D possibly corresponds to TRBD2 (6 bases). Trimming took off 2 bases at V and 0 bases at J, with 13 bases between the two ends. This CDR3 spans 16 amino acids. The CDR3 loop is CASSLNARDYQETQYF. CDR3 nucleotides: TGTGCCAGCAGTTTAAATGCCCGGGACTACCAAGAGACCCAGTACTTC.

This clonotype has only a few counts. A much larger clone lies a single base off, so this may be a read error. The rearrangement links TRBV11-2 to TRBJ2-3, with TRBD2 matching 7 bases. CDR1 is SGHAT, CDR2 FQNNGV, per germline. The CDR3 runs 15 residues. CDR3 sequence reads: CANSSTGLVTDTQYF. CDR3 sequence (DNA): TGTGCCAACAGCTCAACTGGACTAGTTACTGATACGCAGTATTTT.

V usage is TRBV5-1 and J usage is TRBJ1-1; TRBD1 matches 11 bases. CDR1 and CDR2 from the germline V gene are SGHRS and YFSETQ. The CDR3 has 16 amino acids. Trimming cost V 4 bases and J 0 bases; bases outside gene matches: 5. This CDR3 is CASSADRGQVNTEAFF. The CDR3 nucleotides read TGCGCCAGCAGCGCGGACAGGGGGCAAGTGAACACTGAAGCTTTCTTT.

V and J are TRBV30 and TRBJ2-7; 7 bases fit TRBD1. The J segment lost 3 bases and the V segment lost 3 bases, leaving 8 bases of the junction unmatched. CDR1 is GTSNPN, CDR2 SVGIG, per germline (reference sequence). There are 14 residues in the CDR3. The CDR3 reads CAWRPDRLGYEQYF. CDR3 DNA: TGTGCCTGGAGACCGGACAGGTTGGGCTACGAGCAGTACTTC. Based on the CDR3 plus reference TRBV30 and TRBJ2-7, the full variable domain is SQTIHQWPATLVQPVGSPLSLECTVEGTSNPNLYWYRQAAGRGLQLLFYSVGIGQISSEVPQNLSASRPQDRQFILSSKKLLLSDSGFYLCAWRPDRLGYEQYFGPGTRLTVT.

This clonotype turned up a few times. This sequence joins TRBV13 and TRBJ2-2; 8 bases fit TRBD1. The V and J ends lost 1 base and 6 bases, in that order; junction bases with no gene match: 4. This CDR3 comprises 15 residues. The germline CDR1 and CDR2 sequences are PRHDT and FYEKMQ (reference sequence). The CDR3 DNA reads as TGTGCCAGCAGCTTAGTCGGACAGGGATCCGGGGAGCTGTTTTTT. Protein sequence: CASSLVGQGSGELFF.

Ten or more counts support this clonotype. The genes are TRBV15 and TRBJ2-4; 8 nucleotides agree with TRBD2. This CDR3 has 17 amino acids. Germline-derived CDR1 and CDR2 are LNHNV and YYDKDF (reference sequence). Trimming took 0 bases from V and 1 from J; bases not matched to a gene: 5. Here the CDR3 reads CATSREGRGAAKNIQYF. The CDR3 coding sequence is TGTGCCACCAGCAGAGAAGGGCGGGGGGCGGCCAAAAACATTCAGTACTTC.

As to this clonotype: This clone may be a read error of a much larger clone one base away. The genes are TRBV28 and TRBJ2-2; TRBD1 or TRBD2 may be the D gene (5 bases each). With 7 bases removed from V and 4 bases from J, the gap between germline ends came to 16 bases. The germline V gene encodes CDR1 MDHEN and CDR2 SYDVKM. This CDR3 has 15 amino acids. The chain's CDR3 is CASTPGDGATGELFF. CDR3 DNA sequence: TGTGCCAGCACTCCGGGCGACGGGGCCACCGGGGAGCTGTTTTTT.

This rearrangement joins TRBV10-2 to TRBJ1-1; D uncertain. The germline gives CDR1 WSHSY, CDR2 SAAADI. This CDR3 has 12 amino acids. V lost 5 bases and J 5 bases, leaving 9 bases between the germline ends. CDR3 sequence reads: CASSPTVTEAFF. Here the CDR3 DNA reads TGCGCCAGCAGTCCAACAGTTACTGAAGCTTTCTTT.